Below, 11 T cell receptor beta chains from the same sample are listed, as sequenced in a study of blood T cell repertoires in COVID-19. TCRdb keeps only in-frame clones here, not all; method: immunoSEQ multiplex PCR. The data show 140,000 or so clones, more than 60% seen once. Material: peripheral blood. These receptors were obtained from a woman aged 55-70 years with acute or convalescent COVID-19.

The CDR3 DNA is TGTGCCAGCAGTCTACCGGGGTACCCTGAAGCTTTCTTT. This encodes CASSLPGYPEAFF. The rearrangement links TRBV6-5 to TRBJ1-1, with D unclear. V gave up 5 bases and J gave up 6 bases, with 13 bases separating them. Germline V gene data show CDR1 as MNHEY and CDR2 as SVGAGI. The CDR3 has 13 amino acids.

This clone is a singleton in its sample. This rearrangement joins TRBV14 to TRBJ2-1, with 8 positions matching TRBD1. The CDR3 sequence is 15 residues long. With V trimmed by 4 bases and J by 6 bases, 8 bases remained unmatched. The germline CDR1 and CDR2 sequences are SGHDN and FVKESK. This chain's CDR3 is CASSLVTGVTNEQFF. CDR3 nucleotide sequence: TGTGCCAGCAGCCTTGTGACAGGGGTAACCAATGAGCAGTTCTTC.

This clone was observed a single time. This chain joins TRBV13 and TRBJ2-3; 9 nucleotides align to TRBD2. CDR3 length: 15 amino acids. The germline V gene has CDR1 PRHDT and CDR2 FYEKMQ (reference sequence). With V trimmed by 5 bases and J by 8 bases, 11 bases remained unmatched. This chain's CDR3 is CASSPRPGAGGTQYF. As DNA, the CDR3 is TGTGCCAGCAGCCCCCGACCCGGAGCGGGGGGTACGCAGTATTTT. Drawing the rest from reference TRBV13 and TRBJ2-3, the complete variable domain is AAGVIQSPRHLIKEKRETATLKCYPIPRHDTVYWYQQGPGQDPQFLISFYEKMQSDKGSIPDRFSAQQFSDYHSELNMSSLELGDSALYFCASSPRPGAGGTQYFGPGTRLTVL.

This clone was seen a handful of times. CDR3 protein: CATSPGLDFQDTQYF. CDR3 coding DNA: TGTGCCACCAGCCCGGGACTAGACTTTCAAGATACGCAGTATTTT. The chain carries TRBV24-1 and TRBJ2-3; 8 bases match TRBD2. The CDR3 is 15 residues long. Germline trimming cut 7 bases from V and 5 bases from J; bases unmatched to any gene: 10. The V gene's germline CDR1 is KGHDR and CDR2 SFDVKD.

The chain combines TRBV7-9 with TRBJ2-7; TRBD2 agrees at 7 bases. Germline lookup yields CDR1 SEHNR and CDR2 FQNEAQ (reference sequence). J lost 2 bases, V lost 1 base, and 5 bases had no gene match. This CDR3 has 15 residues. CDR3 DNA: TGTGCCAGCAGCTTAGGCGGGAGTGGGACCTACGAGCAGTACTTC. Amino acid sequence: CASSLGGSGTYEQYF.

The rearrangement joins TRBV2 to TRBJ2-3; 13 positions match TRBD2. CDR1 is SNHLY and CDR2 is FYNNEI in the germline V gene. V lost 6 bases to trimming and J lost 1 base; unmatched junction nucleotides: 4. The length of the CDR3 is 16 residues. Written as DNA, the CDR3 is TGTGCCAGCAGCTTAACTAGCGGGAGGGGCACAGATACGCAGTATTTT. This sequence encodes CASSLTSGRGTDTQYF.

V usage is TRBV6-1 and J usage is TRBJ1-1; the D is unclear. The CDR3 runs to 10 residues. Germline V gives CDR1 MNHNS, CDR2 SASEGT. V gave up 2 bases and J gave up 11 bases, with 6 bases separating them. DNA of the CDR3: TGTGCCAGCAGTGAATTTGCGGCTTTCTTT. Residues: CASSEFAAFF.

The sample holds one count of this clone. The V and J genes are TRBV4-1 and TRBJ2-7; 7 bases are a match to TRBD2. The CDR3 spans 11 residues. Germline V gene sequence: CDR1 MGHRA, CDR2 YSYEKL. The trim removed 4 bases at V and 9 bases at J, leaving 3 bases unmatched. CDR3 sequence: CASSLRGRQYF. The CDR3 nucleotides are TGCGCCAGCAGCCTCCGCGGGAGGCAGTACTTC.

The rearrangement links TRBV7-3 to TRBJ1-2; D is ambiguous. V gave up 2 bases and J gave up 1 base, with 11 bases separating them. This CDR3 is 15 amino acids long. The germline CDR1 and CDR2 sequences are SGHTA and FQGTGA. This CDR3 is CASSLGPGINYGYTF. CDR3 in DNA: TGTGCCAGCAGCTTAGGGCCCGGGATTAACTATGGCTACACCTTC.

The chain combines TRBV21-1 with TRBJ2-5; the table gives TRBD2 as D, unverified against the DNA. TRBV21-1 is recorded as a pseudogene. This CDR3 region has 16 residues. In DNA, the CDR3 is TGTGCCAGCAGCAAGGGGGGAGGGGTCAACCAAGAGACCCAGTACTTC. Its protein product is CASSKGGGVNQETQYF.

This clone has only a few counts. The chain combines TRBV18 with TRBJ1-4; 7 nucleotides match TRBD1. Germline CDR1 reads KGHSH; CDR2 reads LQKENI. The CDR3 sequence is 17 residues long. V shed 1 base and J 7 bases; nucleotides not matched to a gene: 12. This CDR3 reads CASSPQSTGAEGEKLFF. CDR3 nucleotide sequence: TGTGCCAGCTCACCACAATCCACAGGGGCTGAGGGTGAAAAACTGTTTTTT.